This passage covers 10 T cell receptor beta chains from one sample sequenced in a study of cytomegalovirus exposure and HLA in healthy donors. Data came from immunoSEQ multiplex PCR; TCRdb stores just in-frame clones and leaves some out. The sample includes some 200,000 clones, around nine tenths of them seen just once. Material for sequencing was PBMCs. Receptors were obtained from a woman between 18 and 30 years old in good health and CMV-seronegative.

This chain links TRBV27 with TRBJ1-3; D possibly corresponds to TRBD1 (6 bases). Germline CDR1 and CDR2: MNHEY and SMNVEV (reference sequence). The V and J ends lost 6 bases and 9 bases respectively, with 21 bases between them. The CDR3 loop spans 15 amino acids. The CDR3: CASSPLGQIVSTIYF. The DNA for the CDR3 is TGTGCCAGCAGCCCACTCGGACAGATCGTCAGCACCATATATTTT.

V and J are TRBV6-4 and TRBJ2-3; possible D gene TRBD2, 5 bases. The germline V gene has CDR1 MRHNA and CDR2 SNTAGT. The germline V and J ends were trimmed by 0 bases and 2 bases, with 12 bases remaining between them. CDR3 size: 16 residues. In DNA, the CDR3 is TGTGCCAGCAGTGACTCGATTGGCGGGTCCACAGATACGCAGTATTTT. It yields the protein CASSDSIGGSTDTQYF.

This clone was seen at least ten times. This chain connects TRBV7-9 to TRBJ2-7, with D maybe TRBD1 (6 bases). The V end lost 8 bases, the J end lost 1 base, and 18 bases lay between the germline ends. The CDR3 is made up of 15 amino acids. Germline V CDR1 and CDR2: SEHNR, FQNEAQ (reference sequence). The CDR3 nucleotides read TGTGCCAGCTCCCGATTGGGCGACAGGTCCTACGAGCAGTACTTC. Translation: CASSRLGDRSYEQYF.

Here the CDR3 reads CASSPFPVAAYQETQYF. For the CDR3, the DNA is TGTGCCAGCAGTCCCTTCCCGGTAGCGGCGTACCAAGAGACCCAGTACTTC. The chain is built from TRBV28 and TRBJ2-5, with a tentative D call TRBD2 (6 bases). The germline V and J ends were trimmed by 5 bases and 0 bases, with 19 bases remaining between them. The CDR3 has 17 residues. Germline CDR1 reads MDHEN; CDR2 reads SYDVKM.

The chain has TRBV2 and TRBJ2-7, with D perhaps TRBD1 (6 bases). CDR3 length equals 11 residues. Germline-derived CDR1 and CDR2 are SNHLY and FYNNEI. V was pared by 6 bases and J by 6 bases, with 9 bases between. Written as DNA, the CDR3 is TGTGCCAGCAGCCGACAGGCCGAGCAGTACTTC. Its protein is CASSRQAEQYF.

The rearrangement links TRBV28 to TRBJ2-3; D is undetermined. CDR3 length: 15 residues. Germline loops: CDR1 MDHEN, CDR2 SYDVKM. Trimming cost V 0 bases and J 6 bases, with 13 bases left between them. The CDR3 DNA reads as TGTGCCAGCAGTTTATGGCCGATTGAGGATGATACGCAGTATTTT. Translating it yields CASSLWPIEDDTQYF.

The rearrangement uses TRBV7-9 and TRBJ2-7, with D unresolved. CDR3 length: 12 amino acids. The V gene's germline CDR1 is SEHNR and CDR2 FQNEAQ (reference sequence). Deletions cut 5 bases from V and 7 bases from J, with 12 bases between. The CDR3 DNA reads TGTGCCAGCAGCCCCCGTCAGGAAGAGCAGTACTTC. This codes for CASSPRQEEQYF.

The chain is built from TRBV9 and TRBJ2-7; D may be TRBD1 (5 bases). The CDR3 is 17 residues long. The ends were cut back, 0 bases at V and 2 bases at J, with 18 bases in the middle. CDR1 and CDR2 (germline): SGDLS, YYNGEE. The CDR3 loop reads CASSVEAGQGSTYEQYF. DNA of the CDR3: TGTGCCAGCAGCGTAGAGGCAGGGCAAGGGTCAACCTACGAGCAGTACTTC.

This clone was seen a single time. The rearrangement uses TRBV4-1 and TRBJ1-4, with D possibly being TRBD1 (6 bases). The V end lost 4 bases, the J end lost 7 bases, and 13 bases lay between the germline ends. Germline CDR1 reads MGHRA; CDR2 reads YSYEKL. The CDR3 runs 14 residues. The CDR3 region has the DNA TGCGCCAGCAGCCCTTACAGGGTAACTGAAAAACTGTTTTTT. It yields the protein CASSPYRVTEKLFF.

A few counts support this clone. This rearrangement joins TRBV9 to TRBJ2-2; 10 bases map to TRBD2. This CDR3 region has 16 residues. Looked up from germline, CDR1 is SGDLS and CDR2 is YYNGEE. J lost 4 bases, V lost 0 bases, and 3 bases had no gene match. The CDR3 bases are TGTGCCAGCAGCGTAGGGACTAGCGGACGCACCGGGGAGCTGTTTTTT. Its protein is CASSVGTSGRTGELFF.